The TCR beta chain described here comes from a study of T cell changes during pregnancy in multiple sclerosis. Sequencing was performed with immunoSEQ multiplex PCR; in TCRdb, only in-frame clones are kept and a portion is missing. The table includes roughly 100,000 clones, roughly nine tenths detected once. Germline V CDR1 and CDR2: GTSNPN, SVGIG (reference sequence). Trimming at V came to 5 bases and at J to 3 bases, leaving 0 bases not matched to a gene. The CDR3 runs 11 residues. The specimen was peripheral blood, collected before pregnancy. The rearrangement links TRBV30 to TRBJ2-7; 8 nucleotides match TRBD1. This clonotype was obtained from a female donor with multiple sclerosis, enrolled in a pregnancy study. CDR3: CAWGQGYEQYF. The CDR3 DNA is TGTGCCTGGGGACAGGGCTACGAGCAGTACTTC. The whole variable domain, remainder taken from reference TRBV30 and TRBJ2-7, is SQTIHQWPATLVQPVGSPLSLECTVEGTSNPNLYWYRQAAGRGLQLLFYSVGIGQISSEVPQNLSASRPQDRQFILSSKKLLLSDSGFYLCAWGQGYEQYFGPGTRLTVT.